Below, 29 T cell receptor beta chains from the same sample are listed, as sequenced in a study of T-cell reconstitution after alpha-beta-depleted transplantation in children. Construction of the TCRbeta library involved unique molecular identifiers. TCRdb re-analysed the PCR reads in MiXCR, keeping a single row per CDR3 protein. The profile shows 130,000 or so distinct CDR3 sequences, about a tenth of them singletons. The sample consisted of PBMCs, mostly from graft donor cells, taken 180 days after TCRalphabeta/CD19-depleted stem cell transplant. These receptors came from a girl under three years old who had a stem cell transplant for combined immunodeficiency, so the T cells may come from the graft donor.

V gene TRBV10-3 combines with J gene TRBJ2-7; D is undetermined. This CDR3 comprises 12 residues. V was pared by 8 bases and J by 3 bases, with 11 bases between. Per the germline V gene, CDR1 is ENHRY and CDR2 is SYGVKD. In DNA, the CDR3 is TGTGCCATCGCTGAGTCTCACTACGAGCAGTACTTC. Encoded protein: CAIAESHYEQYF.

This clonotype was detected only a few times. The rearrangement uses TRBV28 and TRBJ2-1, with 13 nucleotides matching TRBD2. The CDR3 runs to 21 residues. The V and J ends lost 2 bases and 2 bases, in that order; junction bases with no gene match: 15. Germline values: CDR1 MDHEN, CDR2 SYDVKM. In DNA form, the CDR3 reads TGTGCCAGCAGTTTACCGCGGACTAGCGGGGGCCCCCTTGAAGCCTACAATGAGCAGTTCTTC. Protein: CASSLPRTSGGPLEAYNEQFF.

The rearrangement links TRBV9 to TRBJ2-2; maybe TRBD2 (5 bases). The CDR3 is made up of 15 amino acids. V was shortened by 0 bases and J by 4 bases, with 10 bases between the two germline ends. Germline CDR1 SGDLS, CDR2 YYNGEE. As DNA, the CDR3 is TGTGCCAGCAGCGTAGGGGGAGCAGCCACCGGGGAGCTGTTTTTT. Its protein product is CASSVGGAATGELFF.

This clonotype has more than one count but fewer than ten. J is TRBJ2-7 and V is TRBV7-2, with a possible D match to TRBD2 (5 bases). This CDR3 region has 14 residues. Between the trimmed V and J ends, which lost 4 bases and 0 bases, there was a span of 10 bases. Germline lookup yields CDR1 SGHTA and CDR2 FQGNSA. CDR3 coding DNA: TGTGCCAGCAGCTGGGCGGGCAACTCCTACGAGCAGTACTTC. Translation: CASSWAGNSYEQYF.

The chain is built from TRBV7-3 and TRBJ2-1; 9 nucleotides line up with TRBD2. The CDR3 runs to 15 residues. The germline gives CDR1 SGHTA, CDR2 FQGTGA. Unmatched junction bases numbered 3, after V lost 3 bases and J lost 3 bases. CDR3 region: CASSFLAGIYNEQFF. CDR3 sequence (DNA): TGTGCCAGCAGCTTCCTAGCGGGGATCTACAATGAGCAGTTCTTC.

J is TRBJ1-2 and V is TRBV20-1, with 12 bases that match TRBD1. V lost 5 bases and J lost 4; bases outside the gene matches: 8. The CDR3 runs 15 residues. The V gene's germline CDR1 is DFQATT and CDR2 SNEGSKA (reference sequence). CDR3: CSAGGTGGLLYGYTF. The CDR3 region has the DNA TGCAGTGCTGGTGGGACAGGGGGCCTTCTCTATGGCTACACCTTC.

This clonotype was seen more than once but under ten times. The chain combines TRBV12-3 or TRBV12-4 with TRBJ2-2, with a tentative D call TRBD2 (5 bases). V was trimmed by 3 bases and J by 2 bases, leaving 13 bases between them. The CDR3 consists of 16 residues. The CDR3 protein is CASSFELETNTGELFF. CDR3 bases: TGTGCCAGCAGTTTCGAACTAGAGACCAACACCGGGGAGCTGTTTTTT.

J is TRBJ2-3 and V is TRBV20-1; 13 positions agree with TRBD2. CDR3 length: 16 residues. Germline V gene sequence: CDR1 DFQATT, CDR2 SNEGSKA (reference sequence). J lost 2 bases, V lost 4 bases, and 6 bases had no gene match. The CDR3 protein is CSAIVGTSGITDTQYF. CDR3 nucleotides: TGCAGTGCTATAGTTGGGACTAGCGGGATCACAGATACGCAGTATTTT.

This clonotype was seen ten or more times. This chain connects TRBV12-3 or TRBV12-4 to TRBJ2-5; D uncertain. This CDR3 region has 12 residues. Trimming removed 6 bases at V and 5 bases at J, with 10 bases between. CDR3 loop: CASSPGSETQYF. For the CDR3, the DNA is TGTGCCAGCAGCCCGGGTTCGGAGACCCAGTACTTC.

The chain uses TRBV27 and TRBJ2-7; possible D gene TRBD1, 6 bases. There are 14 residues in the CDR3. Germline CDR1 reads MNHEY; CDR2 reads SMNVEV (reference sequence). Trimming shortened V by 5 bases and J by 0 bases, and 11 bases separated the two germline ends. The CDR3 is CASSDRTVSYEQYF. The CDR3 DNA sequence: TGTGCCAGCAGTGACCGGACAGTCTCCTACGAGCAGTACTTC.

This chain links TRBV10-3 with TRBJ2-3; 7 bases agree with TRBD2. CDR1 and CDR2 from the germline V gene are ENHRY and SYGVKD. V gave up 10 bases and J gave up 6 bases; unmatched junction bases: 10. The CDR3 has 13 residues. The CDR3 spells CASQTSSLDTQYF. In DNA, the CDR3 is TGTGCCAGCCAGACTAGCTCCCTGGATACGCAGTATTTT.

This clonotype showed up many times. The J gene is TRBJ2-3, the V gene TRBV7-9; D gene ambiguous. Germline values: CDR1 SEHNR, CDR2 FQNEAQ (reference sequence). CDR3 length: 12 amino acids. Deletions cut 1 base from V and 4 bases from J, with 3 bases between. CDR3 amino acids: CASSLVADTQYF. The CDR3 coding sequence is TGTGCCAGCAGCTTAGTTGCAGATACGCAGTATTTT. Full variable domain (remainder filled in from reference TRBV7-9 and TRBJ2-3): DTGVSQNPRHKITKRGQNVTFRCDPISEHNRLYWYRQTLGQGPEFLTYFQNEAQLEKSRLLSDRFSAERPKGSFSTLEIQRTEQGDSAMYLCASSLVADTQYFGPGTRLTVL.

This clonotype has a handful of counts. In DNA, the CDR3 is TGTGCCAGCAGAAAAACCTACGAGCAGTACTTC. Translation: CASRKTYEQYF. The chain carries TRBV6-6 and TRBJ2-7; unclear D gene. The germline V gene has CDR1 MNHNY and CDR2 SVGAGI (reference sequence). Trimming cost V 6 bases and J 2 bases, with 5 bases left between them. The CDR3 runs 11 residues.

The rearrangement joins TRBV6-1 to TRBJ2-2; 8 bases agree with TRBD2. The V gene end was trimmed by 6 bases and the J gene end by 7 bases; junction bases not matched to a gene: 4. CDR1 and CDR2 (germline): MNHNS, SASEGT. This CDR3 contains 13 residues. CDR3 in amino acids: CASSGRAYGELFF. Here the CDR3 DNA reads TGTGCCAGCAGCGGGAGGGCCTACGGGGAGCTGTTTTTT.

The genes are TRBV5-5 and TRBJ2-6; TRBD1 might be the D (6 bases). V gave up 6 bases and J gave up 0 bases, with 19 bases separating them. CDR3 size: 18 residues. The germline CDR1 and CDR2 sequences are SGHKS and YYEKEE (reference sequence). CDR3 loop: CASTRGRAGVSGANVLTF. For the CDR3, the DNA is TGTGCCAGCACCCGAGGAAGGGCAGGGGTCTCTGGGGCCAACGTCCTGACTTTC.

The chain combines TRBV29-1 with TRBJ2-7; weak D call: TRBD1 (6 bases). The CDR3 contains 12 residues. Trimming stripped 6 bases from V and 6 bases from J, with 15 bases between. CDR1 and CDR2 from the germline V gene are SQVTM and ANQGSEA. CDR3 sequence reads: CSVQDSYSEQYF. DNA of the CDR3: TGCAGCGTACAGGACAGCTACAGCGAGCAGTACTTC.

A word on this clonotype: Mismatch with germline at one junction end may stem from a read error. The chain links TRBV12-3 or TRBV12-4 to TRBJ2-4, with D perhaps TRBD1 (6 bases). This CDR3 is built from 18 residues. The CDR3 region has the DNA TGTGCCTGCAGTTTACAGGGATCGGGTCTCCTAGCCAAAAACATTCAGTACTTC. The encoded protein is CACSLQGSGLLAKNIQYF.

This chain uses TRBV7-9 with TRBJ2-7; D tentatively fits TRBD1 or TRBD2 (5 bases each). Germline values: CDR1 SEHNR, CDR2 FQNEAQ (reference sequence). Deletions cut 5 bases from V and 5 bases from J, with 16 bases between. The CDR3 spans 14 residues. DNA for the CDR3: TGTGCCAGCAGCCTGGGGACCCATTTTCACGAGCAGTACTTC. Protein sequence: CASSLGTHFHEQYF. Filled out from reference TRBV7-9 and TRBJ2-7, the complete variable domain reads DTGVSQNPRHKITKRGQNVTFRCDPISEHNRLYWYRQTLGQGPEFLTYFQNEAQLEKSRLLSDRFSAERPKGSFSTLEIQRTEQGDSAMYLCASSLGTHFHEQYFGPGTRLTVT.

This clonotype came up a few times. The CDR3 loop reads CSAGPGRETQYF. CDR3 nucleotides: TGCAGTGCTGGACCGGGGCGGGAGACCCAGTACTTC. V is TRBV20-1 and J is TRBJ2-5; D is tentatively TRBD1 or TRBD2 (5 bases each). V shed 5 bases and J shed 5 bases, with 12 bases lying between them. The CDR3 runs to 12 residues. Looked up from germline, CDR1 is DFQATT and CDR2 is SNEGSKA (reference sequence).

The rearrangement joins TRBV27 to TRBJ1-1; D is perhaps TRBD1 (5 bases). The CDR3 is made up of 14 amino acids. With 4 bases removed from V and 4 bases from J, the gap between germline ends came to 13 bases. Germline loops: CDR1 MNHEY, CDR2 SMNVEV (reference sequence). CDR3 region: CASSSQGRSTEAFF. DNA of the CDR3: TGTGCCAGCAGTTCGCAGGGTCGGAGCACTGAAGCTTTCTTT.

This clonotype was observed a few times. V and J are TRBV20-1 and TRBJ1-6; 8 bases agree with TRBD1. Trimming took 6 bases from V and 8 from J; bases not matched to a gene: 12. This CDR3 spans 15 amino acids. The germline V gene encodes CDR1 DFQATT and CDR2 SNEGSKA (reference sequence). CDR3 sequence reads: CSAGEGRTGYSPLHF. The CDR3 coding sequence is TGCAGTGCGGGAGAGGGGCGGACAGGGTATTCACCCCTCCACTTT.

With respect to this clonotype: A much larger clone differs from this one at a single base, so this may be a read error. The CDR3 DNA sequence: TGTGCCAGCAGTTTAACAGGGTACGACCAGTACTTC. Protein product: CASSLTGYDQYF. The rearrangement links TRBV12-3 or TRBV12-4 to TRBJ2-7, with TRBD1 as a possible D gene (6 bases). This CDR3 contains 12 residues.

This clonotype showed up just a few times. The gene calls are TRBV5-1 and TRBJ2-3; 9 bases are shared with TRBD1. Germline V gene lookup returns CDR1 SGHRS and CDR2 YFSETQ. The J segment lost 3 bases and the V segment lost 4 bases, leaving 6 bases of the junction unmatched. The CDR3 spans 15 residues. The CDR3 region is CASSGQGYGTDTQYF. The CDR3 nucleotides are TGCGCCAGCAGCGGACAGGGGTATGGGACAGATACGCAGTATTTT.

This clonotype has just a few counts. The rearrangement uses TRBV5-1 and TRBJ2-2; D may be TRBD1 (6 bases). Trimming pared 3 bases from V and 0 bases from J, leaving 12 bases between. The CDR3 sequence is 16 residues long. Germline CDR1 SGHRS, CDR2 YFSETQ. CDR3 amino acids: CASSSVGGPNTGELFF. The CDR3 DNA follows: TGCGCCAGCAGCTCAGTAGGGGGTCCGAACACCGGGGAGCTGTTTTTT.

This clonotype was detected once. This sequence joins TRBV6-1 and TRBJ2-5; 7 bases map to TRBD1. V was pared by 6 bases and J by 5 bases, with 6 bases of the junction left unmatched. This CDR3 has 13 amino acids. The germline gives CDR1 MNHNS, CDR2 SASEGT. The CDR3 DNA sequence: TGTGCCAGCAGCATACAGGGGCGGGAGACCCAGTACTTC. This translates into CASSIQGRETQYF.

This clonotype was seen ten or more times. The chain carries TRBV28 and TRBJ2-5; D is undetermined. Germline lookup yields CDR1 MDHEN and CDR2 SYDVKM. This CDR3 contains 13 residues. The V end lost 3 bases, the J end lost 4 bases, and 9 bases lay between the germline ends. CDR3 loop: CASSFGYRETQYF. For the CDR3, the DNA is TGTGCCAGCAGTTTTGGCTACCGAGAGACCCAGTACTTC.

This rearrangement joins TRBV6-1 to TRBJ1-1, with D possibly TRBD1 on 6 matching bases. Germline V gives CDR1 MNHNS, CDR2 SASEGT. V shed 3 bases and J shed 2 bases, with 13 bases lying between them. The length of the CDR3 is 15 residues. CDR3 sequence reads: CASSDRGAENTEAFF. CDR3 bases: TGTGCCAGCAGTGATCGGGGGGCGGAAAACACTGAAGCTTTCTTT.

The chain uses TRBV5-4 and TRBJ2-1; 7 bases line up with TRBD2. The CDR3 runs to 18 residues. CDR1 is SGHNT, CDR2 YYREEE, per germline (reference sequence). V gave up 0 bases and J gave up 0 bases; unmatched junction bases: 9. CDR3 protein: CASSLGPSGDSSYNEQFF. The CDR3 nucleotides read TGTGCCAGCAGCTTGGGGCCCAGCGGGGATAGCTCCTACAATGAGCAGTTCTTC.

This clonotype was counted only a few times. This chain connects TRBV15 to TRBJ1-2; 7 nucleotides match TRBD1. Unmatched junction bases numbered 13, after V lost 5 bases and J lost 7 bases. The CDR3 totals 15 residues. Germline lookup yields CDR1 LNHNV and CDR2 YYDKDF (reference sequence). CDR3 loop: CATSLTRQGAVGYTF. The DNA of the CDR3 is TGTGCCACCAGCCTAACCCGACAGGGTGCAGTTGGCTACACCTTC.